The clone carrying this TCR beta chain was counted between two and nine times. Antigen specificity is unknown. The sample originates from a study of response to subunit inactivated influenza vaccine. From the RT-PCR reads, TCRdb called clonotypes with MiXCR, one entry per CDR3 protein. The table has some 800,000 distinct CDR3 sequences, around 21% seen once. General study results and limits: Researchers suggested that each seasonal influenza vaccination recruits few new T cells.

Germline CDR1 and CDR2: SGHNT and YENEEA. J was trimmed by 4 bases and V by 2 bases; bases with no gene match: 7. CDR3 length: 16 residues. The material sequenced was PBMCs from blood, taken approximately 5 days after vaccination. The TCR sequence derives from a man aged 45 to 65 who received an inactivated influenza vaccine. The J gene is TRBJ2-1, the V gene TRBV11-3; 8 nucleotides agree with TRBD1. The CDR3 DNA sequence: TGTGCCAGCAGCTTATCTCAGGGGGCGGGTTACAATGAGCAGTTCTTC. Its translation: CASSLSQGAGYNEQFF.